Reported below is one TCR beta chain. The data were taken from a study of early T cells in non-severe SARS-CoV-2 infection. Germline-derived CDR1 and CDR2 are SNHLY and FYNNEI. V lost 8 bases, J lost 3 bases, and 11 bases lay in between. The CDR3 is made up of 13 amino acids. TCRdb re-derived calls from the 5' RACE reads in MiXCR, one entry per CDR3 protein. The sample consists of over 45,000 distinct CDR3 sequences, 8% to 11% of them appearing once. The sequencing input was whole blood. This chain connects TRBV2 to TRBJ1-5, with D perhaps TRBD1 (5 bases). The TCR originated in an adult who was a healthcare worker with PCR-confirmed SARS-CoV-2 infection or an uninfected control (not recorded which). The CDR3 loop reads CASGRQNNQPQHF. The CDR3 DNA follows: TGTGCCAGCGGCAGACAGAACAATCAGCCCCAGCATTTT. Complete variable domain (other parts from reference TRBV2 and TRBJ1-5): EPEVTQTPSHQVTQMGQEVILRCVPISNHLYFYWYRQILGQKVEFLVSFYNNEISEKSEIFDDQFSVERPDGSNFTLKIRSTKLEDSAMYFCASGRQNNQPQHFGDGTRLSIL.